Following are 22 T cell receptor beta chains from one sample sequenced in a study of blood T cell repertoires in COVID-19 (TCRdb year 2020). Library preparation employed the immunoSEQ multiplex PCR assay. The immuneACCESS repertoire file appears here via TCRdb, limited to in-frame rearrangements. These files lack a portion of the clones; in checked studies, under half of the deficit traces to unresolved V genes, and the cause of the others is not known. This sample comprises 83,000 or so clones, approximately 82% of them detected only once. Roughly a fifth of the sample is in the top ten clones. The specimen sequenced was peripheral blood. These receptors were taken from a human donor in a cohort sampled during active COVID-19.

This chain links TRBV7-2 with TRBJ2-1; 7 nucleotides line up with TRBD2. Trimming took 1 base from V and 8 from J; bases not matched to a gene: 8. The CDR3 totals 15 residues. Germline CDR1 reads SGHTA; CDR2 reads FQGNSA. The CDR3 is CASSLDRWGRDEQFF. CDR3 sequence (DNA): TGTGCCAGCAGCTTAGATCGGTGGGGGAGGGATGAGCAGTTCTTC.

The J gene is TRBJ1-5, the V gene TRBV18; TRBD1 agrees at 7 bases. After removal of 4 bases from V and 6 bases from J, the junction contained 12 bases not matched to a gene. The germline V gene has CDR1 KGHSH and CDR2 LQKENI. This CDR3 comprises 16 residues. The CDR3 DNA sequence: TGTGCCAGCTCACTCCCTAGGGGGCAGGGGCCTCAGCCCCAGCATTTT. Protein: CASSLPRGQGPQPQHF.

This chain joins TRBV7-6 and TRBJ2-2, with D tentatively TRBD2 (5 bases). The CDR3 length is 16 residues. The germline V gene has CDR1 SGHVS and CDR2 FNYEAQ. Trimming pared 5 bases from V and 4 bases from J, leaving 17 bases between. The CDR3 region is CASSRQSRGGTGELFF. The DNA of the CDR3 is TGTGCCAGCAGCCGTCAGTCTCGCGGAGGCACCGGGGAGCTGTTTTTT.

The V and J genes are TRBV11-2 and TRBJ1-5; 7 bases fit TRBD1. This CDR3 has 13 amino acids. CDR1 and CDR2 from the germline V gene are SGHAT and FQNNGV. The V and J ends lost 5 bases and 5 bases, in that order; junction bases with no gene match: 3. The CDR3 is CASSHDRDQPQHF. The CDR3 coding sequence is TGTGCCAGCAGCCACGACAGGGATCAGCCCCAGCATTTT.

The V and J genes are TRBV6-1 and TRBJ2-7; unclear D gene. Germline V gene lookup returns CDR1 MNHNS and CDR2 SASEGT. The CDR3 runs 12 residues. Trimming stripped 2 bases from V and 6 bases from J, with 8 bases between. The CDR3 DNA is TGTGCCAGCAGTGAATTGTCCGGCGAGCAGTACTTC. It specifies CASSELSGEQYF.

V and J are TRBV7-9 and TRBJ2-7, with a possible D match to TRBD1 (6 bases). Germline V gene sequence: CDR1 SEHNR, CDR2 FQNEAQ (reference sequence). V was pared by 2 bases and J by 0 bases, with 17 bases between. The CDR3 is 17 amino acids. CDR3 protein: CASSLPRSQGLSYEQYF. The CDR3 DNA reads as TGTGCCAGCAGCTTACCCCGCTCGCAGGGGCTCTCCTACGAGCAGTACTTC.

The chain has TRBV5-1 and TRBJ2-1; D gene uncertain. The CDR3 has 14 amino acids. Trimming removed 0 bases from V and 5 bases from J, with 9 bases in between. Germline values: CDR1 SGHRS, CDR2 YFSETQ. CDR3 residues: CASSLASTNNEQFF. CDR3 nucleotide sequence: TGCGCCAGCAGCTTGGCCAGTACAAACAATGAGCAGTTCTTC.

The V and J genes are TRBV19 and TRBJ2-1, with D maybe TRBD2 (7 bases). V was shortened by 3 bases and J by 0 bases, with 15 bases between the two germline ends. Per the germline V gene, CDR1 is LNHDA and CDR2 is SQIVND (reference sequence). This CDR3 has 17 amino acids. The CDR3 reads CASSMGAGLDSYNEQFF. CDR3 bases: TGTGCCAGTAGTATGGGGGCCGGACTAGACTCCTACAATGAGCAGTTCTTC.

CDR3 residues: CAWSVLRNLNTGELFF. Written as DNA, the CDR3 is TGTGCCTGGAGTGTACTAAGGAACTTAAACACCGGGGAGCTGTTTTTT. The chain uses TRBV30 and TRBJ2-2; D is unclear. The length of the CDR3 is 16 residues. Germline values: CDR1 GTSNPN, CDR2 SVGIG (reference sequence). Trimming shortened V by 0 bases and J by 2 bases, and 13 bases separated the two germline ends.

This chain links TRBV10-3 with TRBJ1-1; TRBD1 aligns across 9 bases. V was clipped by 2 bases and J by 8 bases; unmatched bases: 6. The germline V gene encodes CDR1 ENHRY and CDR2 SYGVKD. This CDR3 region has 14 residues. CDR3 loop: CAISERQGGTEAFF. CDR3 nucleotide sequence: TGTGCCATCAGTGAGAGACAGGGGGGGACGGAAGCTTTCTTT.

The chain's CDR3 is CASKTERGLGYTF. CDR3 DNA: TGTGCCAGCAAGACGGAGCGGGGGCTTGGCTACACCTTC. The gene calls are TRBV28 and TRBJ1-2, with D tentatively TRBD1 (6 bases). The V gene's germline CDR1 is MDHEN and CDR2 SYDVKM. V was pared by 7 bases and J by 7 bases, with 16 bases between. CDR3 length: 13 amino acids.

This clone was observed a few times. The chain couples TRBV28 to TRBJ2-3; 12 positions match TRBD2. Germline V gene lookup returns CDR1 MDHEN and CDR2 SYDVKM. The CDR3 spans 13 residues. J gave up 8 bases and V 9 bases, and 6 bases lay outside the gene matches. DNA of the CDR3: TGTGCCAGTCTAGCGGGGGGGCCCGGTACGCAGTATTTT. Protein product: CASLAGGPGTQYF.

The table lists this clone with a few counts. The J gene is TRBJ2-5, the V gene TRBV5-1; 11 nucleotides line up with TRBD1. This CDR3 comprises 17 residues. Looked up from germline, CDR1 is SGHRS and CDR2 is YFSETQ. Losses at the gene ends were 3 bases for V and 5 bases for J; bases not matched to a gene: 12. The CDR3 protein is CASSSRTGGRVFETQYF. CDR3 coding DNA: TGCGCCAGCAGCTCCCGGACAGGGGGCAGGGTTTTCGAGACCCAGTACTTC.

The CDR3 nucleotides are TGTGCCAGCAGTCGTGGGCTGAACACTGAAGCTTTCTTT. Protein sequence: CASSRGLNTEAFF. The chain couples TRBV2 to TRBJ1-1; D ambiguous. V lost 5 bases, J lost 0 bases, and 7 bases lay in between. The germline V gene has CDR1 SNHLY and CDR2 FYNNEI. The CDR3 covers 13 residues.

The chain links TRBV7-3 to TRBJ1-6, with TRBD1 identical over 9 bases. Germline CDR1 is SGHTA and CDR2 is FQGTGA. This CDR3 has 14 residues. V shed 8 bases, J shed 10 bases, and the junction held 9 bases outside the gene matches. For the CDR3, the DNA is TGTGCCAGCCAGGAGTGGACAGGGGTCTCACCCCTCCACTTT. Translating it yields CASQEWTGVSPLHF.

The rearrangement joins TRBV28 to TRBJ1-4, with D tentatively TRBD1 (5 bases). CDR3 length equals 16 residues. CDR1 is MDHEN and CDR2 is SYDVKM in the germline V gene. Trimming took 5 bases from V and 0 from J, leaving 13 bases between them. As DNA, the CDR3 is TGTGCCAGCAGTACATACGACAGCCCAACTAATGAAAAACTGTTTTTT. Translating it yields CASSTYDSPTNEKLFF.

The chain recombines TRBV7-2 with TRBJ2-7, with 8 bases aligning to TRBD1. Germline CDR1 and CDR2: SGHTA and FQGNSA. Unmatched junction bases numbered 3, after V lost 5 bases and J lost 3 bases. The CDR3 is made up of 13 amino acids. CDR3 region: CASSTGQGYEQYF. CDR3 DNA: TGTGCCAGCAGCACTGGACAGGGCTACGAGCAGTACTTC.

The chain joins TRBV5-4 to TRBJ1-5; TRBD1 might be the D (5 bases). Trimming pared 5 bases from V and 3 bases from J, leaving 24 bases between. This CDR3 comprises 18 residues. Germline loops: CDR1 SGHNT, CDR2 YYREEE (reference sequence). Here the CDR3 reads CASSNGGGKDGVNQPQHF. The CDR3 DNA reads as TGTGCCAGCAGTAACGGGGGGGGGAAAGACGGAGTCAATCAGCCCCAGCATTTT.

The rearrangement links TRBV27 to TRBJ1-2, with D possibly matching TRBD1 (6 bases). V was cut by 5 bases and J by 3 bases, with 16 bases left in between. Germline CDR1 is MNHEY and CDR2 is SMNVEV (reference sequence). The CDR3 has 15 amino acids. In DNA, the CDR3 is TGTGCCAGCAGTCTCATTAGGACAGTCGACTATGGCTACACCTTC. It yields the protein CASSLIRTVDYGYTF.

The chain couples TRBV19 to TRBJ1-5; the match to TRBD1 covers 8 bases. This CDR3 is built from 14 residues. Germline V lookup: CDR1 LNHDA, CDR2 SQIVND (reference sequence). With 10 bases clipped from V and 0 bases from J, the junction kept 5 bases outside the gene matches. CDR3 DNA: TGTGCCACCCTGGGACAGGCTAGCAATCAGCCCCAGCATTTT. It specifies CATLGQASNQPQHF.

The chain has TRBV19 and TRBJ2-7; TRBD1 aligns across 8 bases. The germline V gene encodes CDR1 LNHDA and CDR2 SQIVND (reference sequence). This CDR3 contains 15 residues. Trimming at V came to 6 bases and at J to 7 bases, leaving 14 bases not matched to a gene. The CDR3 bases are TGTGCCAGTAGCCCGACAGGGGCCGGGTCTAATGAGCAGTACTTC. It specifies CASSPTGAGSNEQYF.

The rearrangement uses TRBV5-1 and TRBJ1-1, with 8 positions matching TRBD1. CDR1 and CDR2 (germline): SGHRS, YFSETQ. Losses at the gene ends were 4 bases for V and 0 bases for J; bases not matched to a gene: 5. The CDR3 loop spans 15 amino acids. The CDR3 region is CASSVDRAMNTEAFF. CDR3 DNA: TGCGCCAGCAGCGTGGACAGGGCCATGAACACTGAAGCTTTCTTT.